These 30 T cell receptor beta chains were all obtained from the same sample, sequenced in a study of blood T cell repertoires in COVID-19. Sequenced by immunoSEQ multiplex PCR; TCRdb stores in-frame clones only, minus some. Counted here are some 200,000 clones, roughly 86% occurring once; the ten biggest clones make up 2.5% to 4%. Sequenced input: peripheral blood. The receptors shown here come from a man aged 70-80 years with acute or convalescent COVID-19.

The chain employs TRBV30 and TRBJ1-2; D gene uncertain. Germline V gene data show CDR1 as GTSNPN and CDR2 as SVGIG (reference sequence). This CDR3 region has 12 residues. V shed 2 bases and J shed 2 bases, with 6 bases lying between them. DNA of the CDR3: TGTGCCTGGAGTCATCAGAACTATGGCTACACCTTC. Residues: CAWSHQNYGYTF.

This chain connects TRBV2 to TRBJ2-7; no firm D call. The CDR3 consists of 11 residues. Trimming cost V 9 bases and J 1 base, with 7 bases left between them. Germline V gene sequence: CDR1 SNHLY, CDR2 FYNNEI. The CDR3 DNA sequence: TGTGCCAGTCTGGAGTCCTACGAGCAGTACTTC. It codes for CASLESYEQYF.

This clone was counted a few times. The V call is TRBV6-1, the J call TRBJ1-5; the D is unclear. This CDR3 has 16 amino acids. Germline V gene sequence: CDR1 MNHNS, CDR2 SASEGT. V lost 0 bases, J lost 1 base, and 10 bases lay in between. For the CDR3, the DNA is TGTGCCAGCAGTGAAGCACCCGCGAAGAGCAATCAGCCCCAGCATTTT. Translating gives CASSEAPAKSNQPQHF.

The CDR3 here is CASSLSTGTHEQYF. In DNA, the CDR3 is TGTGCCAGCAGTTTATCCACAGGGACCCACGAGCAGTACTTC. The chain is built from TRBV27 and TRBJ2-7, with D possibly TRBD1 on 6 matching bases. Trimming pared 0 bases from V and 5 bases from J, leaving 11 bases between. CDR3 length equals 14 residues. Per germline, CDR1 MNHEY and CDR2 SMNVEV (reference sequence).

This sequence joins TRBV27 and TRBJ2-7; 8 bases map to TRBD1. The CDR3 covers 17 residues. Germline V gene sequence: CDR1 MNHEY, CDR2 SMNVEV (reference sequence). The junction had 18 bases not matched to a gene; V was cut back by 8 bases and J by 3 bases. The CDR3 sequence is CASCGAGGRPPFYEQYF. The CDR3 coding sequence is TGTGCCAGCTGTGGGGCAGGGGGCCGGCCCCCGTTCTACGAGCAGTACTTC.

For the CDR3, the DNA is TGCGCCAGCAGCTGGACCCTGGGGAGCGGGAGGGGGTACGAGCAGTACTTC. It specifies CASSWTLGSGRGYEQYF. This chain connects TRBV5-1 to TRBJ2-7, with TRBD2 matching over 10 bases. The CDR3 is 17 amino acids. CDR1 SGHRS and CDR2 YFSETQ come from the germline V gene. V trimming: 3 bases; J trimming: 4 bases; junction bases outside the gene matches: 13.

This chain uses TRBV7-9 with TRBJ2-1; 8 bases fit TRBD2. Germline trimming cut 5 bases from V and 6 bases from J; bases unmatched to any gene: 9. The CDR3 has 15 residues. Per the germline V gene, CDR1 is SEHNR and CDR2 is FQNEAQ (reference sequence). The CDR3 DNA reads TGTGCCAGCAGCCTCCCTAGCGGGCCTTTCAATGAGCAGTTCTTC. Translating gives CASSLPSGPFNEQFF.

This clone came up once. This chain uses TRBV5-3 with TRBJ2-3, with D possibly matching TRBD2 (6 bases). TRBV5-3 is annotated as an ORF whose role is uncertain. Trimming removed 1 base from V and 0 bases from J, with 9 bases in between. The CDR3 consists of 15 residues. DNA for the CDR3: TGTGCCAGAAGCTTGAGCGGGCTAAGCACAGATACGCAGTATTTT. Amino acid sequence: CARSLSGLSTDTQYF.

V usage is TRBV5-1 and J usage is TRBJ2-1; 7 bases line up with TRBD2. CDR1 is SGHRS, CDR2 YFSETQ, per germline. V lost 1 base and J lost 6; bases outside the gene matches: 7. This CDR3 is built from 15 residues. CDR3 in DNA: TGCGCCAGCAGCTTGTCCGGACTAGGCCTCAATGAGCAGTTCTTC. It specifies CASSLSGLGLNEQFF.

J is TRBJ2-1 and V is TRBV19; 9 nucleotides agree with TRBD2. Trimming removed 1 base from V and 5 bases from J; junction bases left unmatched: 3. The CDR3 has 15 residues. Germline CDR1 LNHDA, CDR2 SQIVND (reference sequence). Written as DNA, the CDR3 is TGTGCCAGTAGTATAGGAGCGGGAGGAGACAATGAGCAGTTCTTC. This translates into CASSIGAGGDNEQFF.

CDR3: CASSSVDSEEYGYTF. DNA of the CDR3: TGTGCCAGCAGCTCGGTGGACAGTGAGGAGTATGGCTACACCTTC. The chain is built from TRBV5-4 and TRBJ1-2; possibly TRBD1 for D (6 bases). The V gene lost 3 bases and the J gene lost 5 bases, with 17 bases spanning the gap. CDR3 length: 15 amino acids. CDR1 is SGHNT and CDR2 is YYREEE in the germline V gene (reference sequence).

The chain uses TRBV11-2 and TRBJ2-3, with TRBD1 matching over 11 bases. The germline V gene encodes CDR1 SGHAT and CDR2 FQNNGV. Trimming at V came to 4 bases and at J to 4 bases, leaving 7 bases not matched to a gene. This CDR3 comprises 16 residues. CDR3 protein: CASSSWTGGLADTQYF. CDR3 coding DNA: TGTGCCAGCAGCTCCTGGACAGGGGGCCTCGCAGATACGCAGTATTTT.

The chain has TRBV11-2 and TRBJ2-3; D is unresolved. This CDR3 has 11 residues. Trimming took off 5 bases at V and 5 bases at J, with 5 bases between the two ends. The germline gives CDR1 SGHAT, CDR2 FQNNGV. The CDR3 loop reads CASSAQDTQYF. DNA of the CDR3: TGTGCCAGCAGCGCACAAGATACGCAGTATTTT.

The chain combines TRBV9 with TRBJ2-3; 10 nucleotides match TRBD2. The CDR3 covers 15 residues. V shed 0 bases and J 5 bases; nucleotides not matched to a gene: 3. From germline, CDR1 is SGDLS and CDR2 YYNGEE. The CDR3 reads CASSVVSGRGDTQYF. The CDR3 region has the DNA TGTGCCAGCAGCGTAGTGAGCGGGAGGGGAGATACGCAGTATTTT.

This clone appeared once. V and J are TRBV14 and TRBJ2-7, with D possibly being TRBD2 (5 bases). The CDR3 extends over 15 amino acids. The germline gives CDR1 SGHDN, CDR2 FVKESK. V dropped 1 base and J dropped 2 bases, with 12 bases sitting between them. The CDR3 bases are TGTGCCAGCAGCCAAGTTTTTGGCGGGCCCTACGAGCAGTACTTC. It translates to CASSQVFGGPYEQYF.

This clone is a singleton in its sample. The rearrangement uses TRBV2 and TRBJ2-5; D unresolved. The CDR3 runs to 14 residues. From germline, CDR1 is SNHLY and CDR2 FYNNEI. With 7 bases removed from V and 7 bases from J, the gap between germline ends came to 19 bases. For the CDR3, the DNA is TGTGCCAGCATCTTGGCCACCGCGGAAGGGACCCAGTACTTC. Its protein product is CASILATAEGTQYF.

This clone was counted a single time. The chain combines TRBV6-2 or TRBV6-3 with TRBJ2-1, with TRBD2 matching over 8 bases. Trimming cost V 5 bases and J 12 bases; bases outside gene matches: 12. Germline-derived CDR1 and CDR2 are MNHEY and SVGEGT. This CDR3 comprises 14 residues. Here the CDR3 reads CASSRPTSGGLQFF. CDR3 coding DNA: TGTGCCAGCAGTCGTCCGACGAGCGGGGGTCTGCAGTTCTTC.

This chain links TRBV29-1 with TRBJ2-6; D gene unclear. V dropped 6 bases and J dropped 0 bases, with 6 bases sitting between them. Per germline, CDR1 SQVTM and CDR2 ANQGSEA. The CDR3 contains 13 residues. CDR3 in amino acids: CSVFRSGANVLTF. DNA for the CDR3: TGCAGCGTCTTCCGCTCTGGGGCCAACGTCCTGACTTTC.

This clone was seen a few times. CDR3 loop: CASSLDPQAYEQYF. The CDR3 region has the DNA TGCGCCAGCTCCCTCGACCCGCAGGCCTACGAGCAGTACTTC. This sequence joins TRBV5-1 and TRBJ2-7; D remains ambiguous. The CDR3 has 14 amino acids. The germline gives CDR1 SGHRS, CDR2 YFSETQ. The V and J ends lost 7 bases and 2 bases respectively, with 16 bases between them.

The chain has TRBV5-8 and TRBJ1-5, with TRBD1 matching 8 bases. Losses at the gene ends were 4 bases for V and 0 bases for J; bases not matched to a gene: 3. This CDR3 contains 15 residues. Germline CDR1 and CDR2: SGHTS and YDEGEE. Here the CDR3 DNA reads TGTGCCAGCAGCGACAGGGGTTATAGCAATCAGCCCCAGCATTTT. Translating it yields CASSDRGYSNQPQHF.

This clone was counted between two and nine times. The rearrangement links TRBV30 to TRBJ2-1; 10 bases are shared with TRBD2. The germline V gene has CDR1 GTSNPN and CDR2 SVGIG (reference sequence). J gave up 0 bases and V 3 bases, and 8 bases lay outside the gene matches. CDR3 length: 17 amino acids. The CDR3 here is CAWRAGGLRSSYNEQFF. In nucleotides, the CDR3 is TGTGCCTGGAGAGCGGGGGGGCTAAGGAGCTCCTACAATGAGCAGTTCTTC. The variable domain in full, with the rest retrieved from reference TRBV30 and TRBJ2-1, is SQTIHQWPATLVQPVGSPLSLECTVEGTSNPNLYWYRQAAGRGLQLLFYSVGIGQISSEVPQNLSASRPQDRQFILSSKKLLLSDSGFYLCAWRAGGLRSSYNEQFFGPGTRLTVL.

The J gene is TRBJ2-1, the V gene TRBV18; TRBD1 matches at 9 bases. Germline V gene sequence: CDR1 KGHSH, CDR2 LQKENI. Trimming cost V 5 bases and J 4 bases; bases outside gene matches: 9. There are 16 residues in the CDR3. CDR3 nucleotides: TGTGCCAGCTCAAGCCGCGCGGGACAGGGATACAATGAGCAGTTCTTC. Protein sequence: CASSSRAGQGYNEQFF.

The gene calls are TRBV5-1 and TRBJ2-7; 7 positions match TRBD1. CDR1 is SGHRS and CDR2 is YFSETQ in the germline V gene. The CDR3 spans 12 residues. Germline trimming cut 5 bases from V and 5 bases from J; bases unmatched to any gene: 4. The CDR3 spells CASRATGNEQYF. The CDR3 DNA reads as TGCGCCAGCAGGGCGACAGGGAACGAGCAGTACTTC. The whole variable domain, remainder taken from reference TRBV5-1 and TRBJ2-7, is KAGVTQTPRYLIKTRGQQVTLSCSPISGHRSVSWYQQTPGQGLQFLFEYFSETQRNKGNFPGRFSGRQFSNSRSEMNVSTLELGDSALYLCASRATGNEQYFGPGTRLTVT.

The chain carries TRBV27 and TRBJ1-5; tentatively, D is TRBD1 (5 bases). The germline V gene encodes CDR1 MNHEY and CDR2 SMNVEV (reference sequence). V lost 2 bases and J 6 bases, leaving 14 bases between the germline ends. The CDR3 runs to 15 residues. CDR3 loop: CASSLNPGRGQPQHF. The CDR3 DNA follows: TGTGCCAGCAGTTTAAACCCAGGGCGAGGTCAGCCCCAGCATTTT.

The CDR3 DNA reads as TGTGCCAGCAGACAGACAGGGGGGTACGAGCAGTACTTC. Translating it yields CASRQTGGYEQYF. This sequence joins TRBV6-6 and TRBJ2-7, with TRBD1 matching 9 bases. The CDR3 has 13 amino acids. The ends lost 6 bases at V and 4 bases at J; junction bases unmatched: 4. Germline values: CDR1 MNHNY, CDR2 SVGAGI (reference sequence).

The CDR3, as DNA: TGTGCCAGCAGCCGGGACTCTGGGGCCAACGTCCTGACTTTC. Encoded protein: CASSRDSGANVLTF. The V gene is TRBV9, the J gene TRBJ2-6, with D possibly being TRBD2 (5 bases). The V end was cut by 4 bases, the J end by 0 bases, with 5 bases between. The CDR3 contains 14 residues. From germline, CDR1 is SGDLS and CDR2 YYNGEE.

This clone has more than one count but fewer than ten. For the CDR3, the DNA is TGTGCCAGCAGGAATACCGACATTGAAAAACTGTTTTTT. The encoded protein is CASRNTDIEKLFF. The J gene is TRBJ1-4, the V gene TRBV2; no clear D. The germline V and J ends were trimmed by 6 bases and 7 bases, with 12 bases remaining between them. CDR3 length equals 13 residues. The germline V gene has CDR1 SNHLY and CDR2 FYNNEI. Variable domain in full (rest from reference TRBV2 and TRBJ1-4): EPEVTQTPSHQVTQMGQEVILRCVPISNHLYFYWYRQILGQKVEFLVSFYNNEISEKSEIFDDQFSVERPDGSNFTLKIRSTKLEDSAMYFCASRNTDIEKLFFGSGTQLSVL.

The V and J genes are TRBV27 and TRBJ2-5; D may be TRBD2 (7 bases). Trimming left V 3 bases short and J 4 bases short, with 15 bases between. The CDR3 has 15 residues. Germline CDR1 reads MNHEY; CDR2 reads SMNVEV (reference sequence). DNA of the CDR3: TGTGCCAGCAGTTTGTCGGGGGGCCCCCCAGAGACCCAGTACTTC. Residues: CASSLSGGPPETQYF.

The chain recombines TRBV6-5 with TRBJ1-1, with a tentative D call TRBD1 (6 bases). Germline CDR1 reads MNHEY; CDR2 reads SVGAGI. The CDR3 consists of 13 residues. The ends were cut back, 4 bases at V and 1 base at J, with 7 bases in the middle. CDR3 coding DNA: TGTGCCAGCAGTTTGACAGGGAACACTGAAGCTTTCTTT. This encodes CASSLTGNTEAFF.

This clone has a single count. The chain links TRBV6-6 to TRBJ2-5, with a possible D match to TRBD1 (5 bases). Trimming took off 5 bases at V and 4 bases at J, with 14 bases between the two ends. Germline V gives CDR1 MNHNY, CDR2 SVGAGI (reference sequence). The CDR3 runs to 14 residues. The CDR3 bases are TGTGCCAGCAGTGACCCATCAGGGTCAGAGACCCAGTACTTC. Its translation is CASSDPSGSETQYF.